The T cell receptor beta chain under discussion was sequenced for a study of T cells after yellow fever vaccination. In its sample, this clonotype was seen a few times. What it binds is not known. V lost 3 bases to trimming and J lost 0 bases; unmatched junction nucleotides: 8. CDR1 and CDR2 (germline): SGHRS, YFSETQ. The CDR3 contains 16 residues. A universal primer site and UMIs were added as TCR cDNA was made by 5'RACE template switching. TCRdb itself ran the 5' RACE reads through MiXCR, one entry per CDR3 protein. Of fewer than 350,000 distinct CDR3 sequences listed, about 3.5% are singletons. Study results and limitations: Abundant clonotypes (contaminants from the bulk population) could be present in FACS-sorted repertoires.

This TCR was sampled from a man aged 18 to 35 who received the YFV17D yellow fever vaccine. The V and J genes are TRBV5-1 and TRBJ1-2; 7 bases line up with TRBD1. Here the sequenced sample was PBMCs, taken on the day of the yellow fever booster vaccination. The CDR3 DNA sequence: TGCGCCAGCAGCTCCTCGCACAGGGGTACTAACTATGGCTACACCTTC. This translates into CASSSSHRGTNYGYTF.